Here is one T cell receptor (beta chain) with its context. The antigen remains undetermined. TCRdb's table, derived via immunoSEQ multiplex PCR, lists solely in-frame clones and lacks some. Among under 70,000 clones listed, about 94% were seen once. The source of the sample is a study of OX40 agonist ivuxolimab in advanced cancers. Study-wide context: Three individuals attained partial responses, comprising one hepatocellular carcinoma case and two cutaneous melanoma cases. Study-wide points: In the 0.1 to 3.0 mg/kg range, CD4+ and CD8+ blood T cells had expanded clonally by week 6. Expanded clones belonging to CD8+ T cells outnumbered, on average, those of CD4+.

Trimming cost V 0 bases and J 4 bases, with 10 bases left between them. Germline V lookup: CDR1 GTSNPN, CDR2 SVGIG (reference sequence). The CDR3 extends over 13 amino acids. The J gene is TRBJ2-7, the V gene TRBV30; D may correspond to TRBD1 or TRBD2 (6 bases each). The sample was CD4+ or CD8+ T cells sorted from blood, taken in a trial of the OX40 agonist ivuxolimab. This receptor was taken from an adult with an advanced solid tumor such as melanoma, head and neck, liver or kidney cancer. The CDR3 bases are TGTGCCTGGAGTGTTTCGGGGGCATACGAGCAGTACTTC. This gives the protein CAWSVSGAYEQYF.